The next 9 T cell receptor beta chains were all read from a single sample in a study of control samples from healthy donors and cancer patients. TCRdb keeps only in-frame clones here, not all; method: immunoSEQ multiplex PCR. The repertoire holds about 120,000 clones, with about 88% as singletons. Material for sequencing was blood. The receptors were gathered from a woman aged 70-85 years in good health.

The chain links TRBV16 to TRBJ2-7; D is possibly TRBD2 (5 bases). Germline V gene sequence: CDR1 KGHSY, CDR2 FQNENV. The CDR3 runs to 16 residues. V dropped 2 bases and J dropped 2 bases, with 16 bases sitting between them. CDR3: CASSQTPPGIPYEQYF. For the CDR3, the DNA is TGTGCCAGCAGCCAAACCCCCCCGGGGATCCCCTACGAGCAGTACTTC.

The J gene is TRBJ2-2, the V gene TRBV5-1; 9 bases fit TRBD2. Trimming cost V 0 bases and J 6 bases; bases outside gene matches: 6. This CDR3 is 16 amino acids long. Germline-derived CDR1 and CDR2 are SGHRS and YFSETQ. CDR3 DNA sequence: TGCGCCAGCAGCTTGGAGGCGGGGGGGCCGCCCGGGGAGCTGTTTTTT. This encodes CASSLEAGGPPGELFF.

The gene calls are TRBV19 and TRBJ1-1, with unresolved D. This CDR3 has 13 residues. V was cut by 5 bases and J by 4 bases, with 11 bases left in between. Germline-derived CDR1 and CDR2 are LNHDA and SQIVND (reference sequence). CDR3 sequence reads: CASSLGRFTEAFF. The CDR3 nucleotides are TGTGCCAGTAGTCTGGGGAGGTTCACTGAAGCTTTCTTT.

The chain links TRBV6-2 or TRBV6-3 to TRBJ2-6, with D perhaps given as TRBD1 or TRBD2 (5 bases each). The germline CDR1 and CDR2 sequences are MNHEY and SVGEGT. Trimming pared 5 bases from V and 5 bases from J, leaving 25 bases between. The CDR3 has 19 amino acids. The chain's CDR3 is CASSVQDCIDKGRANVLTF. CDR3 DNA: TGTGCCAGCAGTGTACAGGACTGCATCGACAAAGGGCGGGCCAACGTCCTGACTTTC.

This clone was recorded only once. The chain links TRBV11-2 to TRBJ2-2; 10 bases map to TRBD2. Germline CDR1 reads SGHAT; CDR2 reads FQNNGV. This CDR3 region has 16 residues. Unmatched junction bases numbered 6, after V lost 5 bases and J lost 3 bases. The CDR3 nucleotides read TGTGCCAGCAGCCCCGAGCGGGGGGGCCACACCGGGGAGCTGTTTTTT. As protein: CASSPERGGHTGELFF. Complete variable domain (other parts from reference TRBV11-2 and TRBJ2-2): EAGVAQSPRYKIIEKRQSVAFWCNPISGHATLYWYQQILGQGPKLLIQFQNNGVVDDSQLPKDRFSAERLKGVDSTLKIQPAKLEDSAVYLCASSPERGGHTGELFFGEGSRLTVL.

This rearrangement joins TRBV7-2 to TRBJ1-5; D ambiguous. Looked up from germline, CDR1 is SGHTA and CDR2 is FQGNSA. Between the trimmed V and J ends, which lost 2 bases and 6 bases, there was a span of 14 bases. The CDR3 runs 15 residues. The CDR3 nucleotides read TGTGCCAGCAGCTTATTCGCGGGGAGCGGTCAGCCCCAGCATTTT. Translated, it gives CASSLFAGSGQPQHF.

The J gene is TRBJ2-1, the V gene TRBV11-2; D unresolved. V lost 0 bases and J lost 10, with 13 bases in between. This CDR3 spans 14 amino acids. Germline CDR1 is SGHAT and CDR2 is FQNNGV. The CDR3 nucleotides read TGTGCCAGCAGCTTAGATCTAGTCTACCCAGAGCAGTTCTTC. Amino acid sequence: CASSLDLVYPEQFF.

The chain combines TRBV6-5 with TRBJ1-2, with D unresolved. V was cut by 4 bases and J by 7 bases, with 13 bases left in between. The CDR3 has 13 amino acids. Germline CDR1 is MNHEY and CDR2 is SVGAGI. Written as DNA, the CDR3 is TGTGCCAGCAGTTTCGGCAGCCGTGCTGGCTACACCTTC. The encoded protein is CASSFGSRAGYTF.

The chain carries TRBV9 and TRBJ2-3; D is unresolved. V lost 7 bases and J lost 2, with 8 bases in between. Per the germline V gene, CDR1 is SGDLS and CDR2 is YYNGEE. This CDR3 is 12 amino acids long. The CDR3 sequence is CASRRDTDTQYF. The CDR3 nucleotides are TGTGCCAGCCGTCGTGACACAGATACGCAGTATTTT.